The TCR beta chain described here comes from a study of T cells in Graves' hyperthyroidism and ophthalmopathy. Study-level points and caveats: Blood also carried most thyroid clonotypes expanded above 0.001. The model's output predicted ophthalmopathy at a median of approximately 6.5 months prior to onset.

Each diagnosis drew on symptoms, thyroxine, TRAb, thyroid ultrasound and orbital computed tomography findings. This clonotype came up a few times. The antigen is undetermined. The CDR3 regions of TCR beta were amplified from RNA transcripts. Researchers ran a first-round RT-PCR on the TCR CDR3 using the HTBI primer set. TCRdb fed the multiplex PCR reads into MiXCR, producing one record per CDR3 protein. The sample has approximately 400,000 distinct CDR3 sequences, more than 13% seen once; the top ten hold 25% to 30%. Sample: blood. This TCR derives from a man aged 45 to 65 with Graves' ophthalmopathy.

The CDR3 here is CATSSAQETQYF. DNA of the CDR3: TGTGCCACCAGTTCCGCTCAAGAGACCCAGTACTTC. This chain joins TRBV24-1 and TRBJ2-5, with D unresolved. The germline V and J ends were trimmed by 6 bases and 2 bases, with 6 bases remaining between them. CDR1 and CDR2 from the germline V gene are KGHDR and SFDVKD. The CDR3 length is 12 residues.